A selection of T cell receptor beta chains follows, all from one sample in a study of human T cells and chemical hapten exposure. TCRdb reprocessed the RACE reads with MiXCR, giving one entry per CDR3 protein. The table records fewer than 80,000 distinct CDR3 sequences, around 10% of them present only once. This material consisted of whole blood, taken in connection with sensitization to the hapten diphenylcyclopropenone (DPC). The receptor source for this set is a woman in her fifties or sixties with alopecia areata. Some clones in this sample may be carry-over from other donors' samples. Both conserved end residues are part of each CDR3. The D gene is left open where the match is weak. Clone size, where shown, is once, few, many, or a class for clones that have expanded.

few	NA	TRBV3-1	TRBJ1-1	CASSQVNGNTEAFF	TGTGCCAGCAGCCAAGTCAACGGGAACACTGAAGCTTTCTTT
many	NA	TRBV5-1	TRBJ2-1	CASSLVAKGRLNEQFF	TGCGCCAGCAGCTTGGTGGCCAAGGGAAGACTCAATGAGCAGTTCTTC
few	NA	TRBV3-1	TRBJ2-3	CASSQDLARAFTQYF	TGTGCCAGCAGCCAAGATCTGGCGCGAGCCTTTACGCAGTATTTT
many	TRBD2	TRBV4-2	TRBJ2-1	CASSQATWSSGRSHNEQFF	TGTGCCAGCAGCCAAGCGACGTGGAGTAGCGGGAGATCCCACAATGAGCAGTTCTTC
NA	TRBD1	TRBV5-1	TRBJ2-5	CASSLEDRGFETQYF	TGCGCCAGCAGCTTGGAGGACAGGGGGTTCGAGACCCAGTACTTC
many	TRBD2	TRBV12-3/TRBV12-4	TRBJ2-5	CASSSSGIEETQYF	TGTGCCAGCAGCTCCAGCGGGATCGAAGAGACCCAGTACTTC
few	NA	TRBV29-1	TRBJ2-7	CSVEDPLVDNEQYF	TGCAGCGTTGAAGATCCCTTGGTCGACAACGAGCAGTACTTC
many	NA	TRBV28	TRBJ2-7	CASSSPGTPPYEQYF	TGTGCCAGCAGTTCCCCCGGGACTCCTCCCTACGAGCAGTACTTC
few	NA	TRBV2	TRBJ2-3	CASSLGGGGGADTQYF	TGTGCCAGCAGTCTCGGGGGTGGCGGCGGCGCAGATACGCAGTATTTT
NA	NA	TRBV29-1	TRBJ2-5	CSVSLQETQYF	TGCAGCGTTAGTCTCCAAGAGACCCAGTACTTC
NA	TRBD2	TRBV28	TRBJ2-7	CASSFRRGAQYF	TGTGCCAGCAGTTTCCGGCGGGGGGCGCAGTACTTC
NA	TRBD2	TRBV30	TRBJ2-7	CAWRPPSTSGSSQYF	TGTGCCTGGAGGCCTCCCTCCACTAGCGGGAGTTCCCAGTACTTC
few	NA	TRBV7-2	TRBJ2-1	CASSLAGAREQFF	TGTGCCAGCAGCTTAGCGGGAGCGCGCGAGCAGTTCTTC
many	NA	TRBV20-1	TRBJ2-1	CSARELAGVNEQFF	TGCAGTGCTAGAGAACTAGCAGGAGTCAATGAGCAGTTCTTC
many	NA	TRBV12-3/TRBV12-4	TRBJ1-4	CASSLRTGGLFF	TGTGCCAGCAGTCTAAGAACAGGCGGACTGTTTTTT
many	NA	TRBV7-9	TRBJ2-7	CASSLTGGDYEQYF	TGTGCCAGCAGCTTAACAGGAGGGGACTACGAGCAGTACTTC
many	TRBD2	TRBV20-1	TRBJ2-7	CSARRIPGLAGGITYEQYF	TGCAGTGCTAGAAGAATTCCGGGACTAGCGGGAGGGATTACCTACGAGCAGTACTTC
many	NA	TRBV28	TRBJ1-6	CASTPWGDSPLHF	TGTGCCAGCACCCCTTGGGGGGACTCACCCCTCCACTTT
many	NA	TRBV18	TRBJ1-3	CASSAARDNPGNTIYF	TGTGCCAGTTCAGCGGCCCGGGACAATCCTGGAAACACCATATATTTT
many	TRBD2	TRBV20-1	TRBJ2-3	CSARDALAGDTDTQYF	TGCAGTGCTAGAGATGCCCTAGCGGGAGACACAGATACGCAGTATTTT
NA	NA	TRBV20-1	TRBJ2-5	CSARIGGTSQETQYF	TGCAGTGCTAGGATAGGCGGGACGTCACAAGAGACCCAGTACTTC
many	TRBD1	TRBV12-3/TRBV12-4	TRBJ1-1	CASRPGQFIMNTEAFF	TGTGCCAGCAGACCGGGACAGTTTATTATGAACACTGAAGCTTTCTTT
few	NA	TRBV30	TRBJ1-2	CAWSASMSSYGYTF	TGTGCCTGGAGTGCGAGTATGAGTTCCTATGGCTACACCTTC
NA	TRBD1	TRBV5-1	TRBJ2-5	CASSFGTGEETQYF	TGCGCCAGCAGCTTCGGGACAGGGGAAGAGACCCAGTACTTC
many	NA	TRBV5-4	TRBJ1-2	CASSVRIYGYTF	TGTGCCAGCAGCGTCAGAATCTATGGCTACACCTTC
NA	TRBD1	TRBV28	TRBJ2-7	CASSTSGQGAYEQYF	TGTGCCAGCAGCACGTCGGGACAGGGAGCCTACGAGCAGTACTTC
few	NA	TRBV3-1	TRBJ2-6	CASSQDGSGANVLTF	TGTGCCAGCAGCCAAGACGGCTCTGGGGCCAACGTCCTGACTTTC